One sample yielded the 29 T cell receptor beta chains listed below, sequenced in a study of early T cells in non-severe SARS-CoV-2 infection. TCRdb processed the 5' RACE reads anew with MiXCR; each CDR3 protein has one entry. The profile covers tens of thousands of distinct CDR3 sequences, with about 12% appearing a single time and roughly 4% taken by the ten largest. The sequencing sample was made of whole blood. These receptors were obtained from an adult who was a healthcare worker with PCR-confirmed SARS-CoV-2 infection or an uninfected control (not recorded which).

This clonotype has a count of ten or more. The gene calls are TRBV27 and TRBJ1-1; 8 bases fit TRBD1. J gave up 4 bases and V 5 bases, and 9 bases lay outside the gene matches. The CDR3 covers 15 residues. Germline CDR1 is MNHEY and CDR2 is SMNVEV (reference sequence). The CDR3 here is CASSRMTGVGTEAFF. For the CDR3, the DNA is TGTGCCAGCAGTCGAATGACAGGGGTGGGCACTGAAGCTTTCTTT.

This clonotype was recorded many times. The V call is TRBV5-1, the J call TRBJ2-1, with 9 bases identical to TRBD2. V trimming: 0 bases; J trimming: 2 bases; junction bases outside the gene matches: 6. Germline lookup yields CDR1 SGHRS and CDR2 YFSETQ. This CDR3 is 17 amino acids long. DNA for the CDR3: TGCGCCAGCAGCTTGGGGGCTAGCGGGACCACCTACAATGAGCAGTTCTTC. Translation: CASSLGASGTTYNEQFF.

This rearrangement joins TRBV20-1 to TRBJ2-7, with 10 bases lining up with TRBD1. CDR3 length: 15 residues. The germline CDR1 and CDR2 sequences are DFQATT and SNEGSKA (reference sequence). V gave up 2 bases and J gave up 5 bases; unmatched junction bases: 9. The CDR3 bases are TGCAGTGCTAGACGGGACAGGGGAGTTTGGAACGAGCAGTACTTC. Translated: CSARRDRGVWNEQYF.

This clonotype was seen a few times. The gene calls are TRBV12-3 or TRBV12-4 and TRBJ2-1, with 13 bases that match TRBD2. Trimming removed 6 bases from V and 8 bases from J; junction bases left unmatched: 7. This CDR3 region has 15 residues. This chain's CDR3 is CASRWTSGGLDEQFF. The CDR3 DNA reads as TGTGCCAGCAGGTGGACTAGCGGGGGTTTGGATGAGCAGTTCTTC.

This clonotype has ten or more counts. DNA of the CDR3: TGTGCCAGCAGCGACGGGACAGGGCGGAGGATCTACGAGCAGTACTTC. This gives the protein CASSDGTGRRIYEQYF. The chain is built from TRBV7-9 and TRBJ2-7, with 9 bases aligning to TRBD1. Per germline, CDR1 SEHNR and CDR2 FQNEAQ (reference sequence). J lost 3 bases, V lost 5 bases, and 11 bases had no gene match. The CDR3 totals 16 residues.

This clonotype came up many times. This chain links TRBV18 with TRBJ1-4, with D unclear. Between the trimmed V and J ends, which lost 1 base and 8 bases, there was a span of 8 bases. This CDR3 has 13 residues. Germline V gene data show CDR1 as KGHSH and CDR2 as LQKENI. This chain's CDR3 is CASSPRKEEKLFF. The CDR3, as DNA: TGTGCCAGCTCACCACGAAAGGAGGAAAAACTGTTTTTT.

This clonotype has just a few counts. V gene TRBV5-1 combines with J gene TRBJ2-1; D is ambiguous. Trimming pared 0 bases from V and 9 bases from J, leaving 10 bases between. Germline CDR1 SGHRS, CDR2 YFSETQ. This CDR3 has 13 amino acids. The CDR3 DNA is TGCGCCAGCAGCTTGGCGAGTCTGGGTGAGCAGTTCTTC. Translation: CASSLASLGEQFF.

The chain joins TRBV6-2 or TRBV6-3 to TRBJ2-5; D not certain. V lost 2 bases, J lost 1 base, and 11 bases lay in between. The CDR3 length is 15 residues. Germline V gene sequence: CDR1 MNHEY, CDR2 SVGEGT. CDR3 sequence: CASSYDGVIQETQYF. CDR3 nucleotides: TGTGCCAGCAGTTACGACGGCGTTATCCAAGAGACCCAGTACTTC.

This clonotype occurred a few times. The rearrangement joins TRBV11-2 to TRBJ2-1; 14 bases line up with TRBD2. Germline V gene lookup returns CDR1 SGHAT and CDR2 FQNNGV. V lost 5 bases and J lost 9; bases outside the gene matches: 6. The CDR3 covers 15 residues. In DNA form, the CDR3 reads TGTGCCAGCAGCCCGGGACTAGCGGGAGTGGGTGAGCAGTTCTTC. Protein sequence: CASSPGLAGVGEQFF.

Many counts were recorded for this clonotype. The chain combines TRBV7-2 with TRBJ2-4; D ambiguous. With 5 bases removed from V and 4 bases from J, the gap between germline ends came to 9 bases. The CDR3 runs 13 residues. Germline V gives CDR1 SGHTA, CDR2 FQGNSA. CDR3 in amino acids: CASSEPSKNIQYF. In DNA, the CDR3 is TGTGCCAGCAGCGAACCTTCAAAAAACATTCAGTACTTC.

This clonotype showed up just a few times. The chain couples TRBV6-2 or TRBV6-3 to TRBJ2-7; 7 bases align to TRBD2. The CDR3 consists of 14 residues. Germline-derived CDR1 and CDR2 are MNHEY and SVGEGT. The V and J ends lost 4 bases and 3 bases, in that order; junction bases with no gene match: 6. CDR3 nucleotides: TGTGCCAGCAGTTCACGGGACTACCTCTACGAGCAGTACTTC. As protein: CASSSRDYLYEQYF.

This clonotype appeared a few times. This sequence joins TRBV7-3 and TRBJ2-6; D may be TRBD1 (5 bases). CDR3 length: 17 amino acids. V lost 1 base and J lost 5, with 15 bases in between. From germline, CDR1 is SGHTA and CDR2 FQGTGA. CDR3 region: CASSLRIEAGRANVLTF. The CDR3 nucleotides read TGTGCCAGCAGCTTAAGGATTGAGGCAGGGAGGGCCAACGTCCTGACTTTC.

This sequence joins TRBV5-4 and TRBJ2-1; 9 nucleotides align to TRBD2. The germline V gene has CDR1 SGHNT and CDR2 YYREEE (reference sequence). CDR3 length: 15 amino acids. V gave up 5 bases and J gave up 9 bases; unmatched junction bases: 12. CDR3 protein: CASSLAGSGLSEQFF. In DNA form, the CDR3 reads TGTGCCAGCAGTCTAGCGGGATCGGGATTGAGTGAGCAGTTCTTC.

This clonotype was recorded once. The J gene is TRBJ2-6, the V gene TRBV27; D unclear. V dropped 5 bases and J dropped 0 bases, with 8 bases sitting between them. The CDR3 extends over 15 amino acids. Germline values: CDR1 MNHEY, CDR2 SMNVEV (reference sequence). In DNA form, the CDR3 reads TGTGCCAGCAGTGCAGATACCTCTGGGGCCAACGTCCTGACTTTC. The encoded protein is CASSADTSGANVLTF.

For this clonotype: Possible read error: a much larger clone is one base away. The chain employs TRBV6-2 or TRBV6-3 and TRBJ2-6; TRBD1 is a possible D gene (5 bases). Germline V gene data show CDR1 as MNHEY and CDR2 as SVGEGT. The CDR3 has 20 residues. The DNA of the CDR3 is TGTGCCAGCAGTTACTCGACGTCTAGGCCCGAGAGATCTGGGGCCAACGTCCTGGCTTTC. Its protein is CASSYSTSRPERSGANVLAF.

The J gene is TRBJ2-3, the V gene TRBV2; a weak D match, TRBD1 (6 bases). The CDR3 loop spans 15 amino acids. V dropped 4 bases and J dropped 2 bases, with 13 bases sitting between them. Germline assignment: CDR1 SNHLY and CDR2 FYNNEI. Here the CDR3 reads CASSGQGRSTDTQYF. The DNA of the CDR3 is TGTGCCAGCAGTGGCCAGGGGCGCTCCACAGATACGCAGTATTTT.

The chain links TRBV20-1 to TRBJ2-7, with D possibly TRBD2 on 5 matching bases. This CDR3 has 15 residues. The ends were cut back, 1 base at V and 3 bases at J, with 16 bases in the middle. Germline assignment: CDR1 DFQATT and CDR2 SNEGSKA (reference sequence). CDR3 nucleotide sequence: TGCAGTGCTAGAGCAACCCGGGGAGTCGGCTACGAGCAGTACTTC. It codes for CSARATRGVGYEQYF.

The CDR3 DNA sequence: TGCGCCAGCAGGGCCCCAACTAATGAAAAACTGTTTTTT. Residues: CASRAPTNEKLFF. The chain joins TRBV5-1 to TRBJ1-4, with D unclear. V was pared by 5 bases and J by 0 bases, with 5 bases between. The CDR3 extends over 13 amino acids. Germline CDR1 SGHRS, CDR2 YFSETQ.

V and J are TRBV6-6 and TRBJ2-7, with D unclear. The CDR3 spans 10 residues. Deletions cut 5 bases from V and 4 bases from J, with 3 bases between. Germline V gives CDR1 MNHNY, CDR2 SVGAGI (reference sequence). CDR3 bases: TGTGCCAGCAGTCAGTACGAGCAGTACTTC. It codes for CASSQYEQYF.

CDR3 residues: CASSLSKNEQYF. The CDR3 bases are TGTGCCAGCAGCTTATCTAAAAACGAGCAGTACTTC. The chain recombines TRBV11-2 with TRBJ2-7; unclear D gene. The CDR3 has 12 amino acids. Trimming pared 2 bases from V and 5 bases from J, leaving 7 bases between. Germline loops: CDR1 SGHAT, CDR2 FQNNGV.

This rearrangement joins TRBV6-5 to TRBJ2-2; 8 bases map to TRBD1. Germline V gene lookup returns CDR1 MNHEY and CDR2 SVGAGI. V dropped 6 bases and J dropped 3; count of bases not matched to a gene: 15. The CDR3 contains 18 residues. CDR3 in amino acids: CASSGPLGTGGYTGELFF. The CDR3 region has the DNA TGTGCCAGCAGCGGCCCCCTCGGAACAGGGGGTTACACCGGGGAGCTGTTTTTT.

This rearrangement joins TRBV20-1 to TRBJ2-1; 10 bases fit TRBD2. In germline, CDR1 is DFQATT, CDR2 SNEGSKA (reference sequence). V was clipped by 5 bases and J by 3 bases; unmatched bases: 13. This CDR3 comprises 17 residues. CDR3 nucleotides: TGCAGTGCTTCGGAGCGGGGGGGCTCCCTCAACTACAATGAGCAGTTCTTC. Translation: CSASERGGSLNYNEQFF.

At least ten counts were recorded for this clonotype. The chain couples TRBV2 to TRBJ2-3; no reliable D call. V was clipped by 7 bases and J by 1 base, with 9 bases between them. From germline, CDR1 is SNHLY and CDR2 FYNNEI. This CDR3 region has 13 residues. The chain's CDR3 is CASNPVGTDTQYF. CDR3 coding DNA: TGTGCCAGCAATCCGGTCGGCACAGATACGCAGTATTTT.

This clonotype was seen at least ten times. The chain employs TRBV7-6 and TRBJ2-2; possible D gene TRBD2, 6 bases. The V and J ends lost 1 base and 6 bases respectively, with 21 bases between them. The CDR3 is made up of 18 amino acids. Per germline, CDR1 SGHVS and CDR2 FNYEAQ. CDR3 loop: CASSLESGRGSGSGELFF. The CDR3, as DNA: TGTGCCAGCAGCTTAGAATCCGGGAGAGGGTCTGGGTCCGGGGAGCTGTTTTTT.

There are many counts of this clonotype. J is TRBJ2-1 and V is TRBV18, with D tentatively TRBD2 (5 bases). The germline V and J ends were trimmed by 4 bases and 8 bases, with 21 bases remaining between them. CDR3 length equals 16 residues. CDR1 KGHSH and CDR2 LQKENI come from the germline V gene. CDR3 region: CASSQALRGGPHEQFF. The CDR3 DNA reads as TGTGCCAGCTCACAGGCCTTGCGCGGAGGCCCCCATGAGCAGTTCTTC.

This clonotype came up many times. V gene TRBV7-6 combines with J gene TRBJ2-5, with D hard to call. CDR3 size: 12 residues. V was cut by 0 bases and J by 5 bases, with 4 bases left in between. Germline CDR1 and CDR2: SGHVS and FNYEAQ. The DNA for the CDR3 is TGTGCCAGCAGCTTAGCTTGGGAGACCCAGTACTTC. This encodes CASSLAWETQYF.

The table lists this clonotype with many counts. Here the CDR3 reads CASSSREGGIYEQYF. CDR3 in DNA: TGTGCCAGCAGCTCCCGCGAGGGGGGGATCTACGAGCAGTACTTC. The rearrangement joins TRBV7-8 to TRBJ2-7; tentatively, D is TRBD2 (7 bases). This CDR3 spans 15 amino acids. Germline assignment: CDR1 SGHVS and CDR2 FQNEAQ. Between the trimmed V and J ends, which lost 4 bases and 3 bases, there was a span of 16 bases. Together with reference TRBV7-8 and TRBJ2-7, the CDR3 gives the full variable domain: GAGVSQSPRYKVAKRGQDVALRCDPISGHVSLFWYQQALGQGPEFLTYFQNEAQLDKSGLPSDRFFAERPEGSVSTLKIQRTQQEDSAVYLCASSSREGGIYEQYFGPGTRLTVT.

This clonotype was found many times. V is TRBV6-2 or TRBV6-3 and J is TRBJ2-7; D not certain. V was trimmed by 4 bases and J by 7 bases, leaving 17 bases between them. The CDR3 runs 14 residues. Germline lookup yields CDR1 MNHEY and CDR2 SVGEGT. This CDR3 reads CASSSLVGTGEQYF. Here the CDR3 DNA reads TGTGCCAGCAGTTCCCTAGTTGGAACCGGGGAGCAGTACTTC.

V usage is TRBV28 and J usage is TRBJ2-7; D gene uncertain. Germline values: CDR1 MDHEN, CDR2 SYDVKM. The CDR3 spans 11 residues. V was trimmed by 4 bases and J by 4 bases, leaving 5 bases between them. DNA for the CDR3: TGTGCCAGCAGTTCGGAGTACGAGCAGTACTTC. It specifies CASSSEYEQYF. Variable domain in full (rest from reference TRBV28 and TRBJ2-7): DVKVTQSSRYLVKRTGEKVFLECVQDMDHENMFWYRQDPGLGLRLIYFSYDVKMKEKGDIPEGYSVSREKKERFSLILESASTNQTSMYLCASSSEYEQYFGPGTRLTVT.